This TCR beta chain was retrieved from a study of T cells expressing NK-cell markers. Study at large: The TCR beta repertoires originated in sorted CD3+CD56+NKG2C+, CD3+CD56+NKG2C- and CD3+CD56-NKG2C+ T cells.

TCRdb re-called the 5' RACE reads, yielding one record per CDR3 amino acid sequence without DNA. The listing contains 500,000 to 700,000 distinct CDR3 sequences. There are 15 residues in the CDR3. CDR1 is SEHNR and CDR2 is FQNEAQ in the germline V gene (reference sequence). Study-level findings and limits: The study found dominant NKG2C+ clonotypes at roughly 1.0-7.0% of CD8+ T cells in six donors.

Concerning this clonotype: What it recognizes is unknown.

The sequenced sample was blood T cells: a sorted CD56 or NKG2C T cell subset, CD4+ or CD8+ T cells, or bulk PBMC T cells (not recorded which). The chain joins TRBV7-9 to TRBJ2-7; TCRdb's assignment of TRBD1 cannot be checked, as there is no DNA. The receptor's source is a young man in good health. The CDR3 spells CASSLYRDHSYEQYF. The variable domain in full, completed from reference TRBV7-9 and TRBJ2-7, reads DTGVSQNPRHKITKRGQNVTFRCDPISEHNRLYWYRQTLGQGPEFLTYFQNEAQLEKSRLLSDRFSAERPKGSFSTLEIQRTEQGDSAMYLCASSLYRDHSYEQYFGPGTRLTVT.